This T cell receptor beta chain was obtained from a study of cytomegalovirus exposure and HLA in healthy donors. Study in general: One earlier analysis, a look at roughly 170 million T cells, found roughly 120 million unique TCR beta sequences.

With 2 bases removed from V and 4 bases from J, the gap between germline ends came to 9 bases. Germline CDR1 SGHRS, CDR2 YFSETQ. There are 13 residues in the CDR3. PCR employed 60 Vbeta and 13 Jbeta primers. Sequenced by immunoSEQ multiplex PCR; TCRdb stores in-frame clones only, minus some. The table includes tens of thousands of clones, about 87% detected once. Notes on this clone: This specimen includes other DNA sequences encoding the same CDR3.

Sequencing was performed on PBMCs. The TCR comes from a boy aged 10-17 years in good health and CMV-seronegative. The chain has TRBV5-1 and TRBJ1-1; D may be TRBD1 (5 bases). CDR3 sequence reads: CASSLQVSTEAFF. The DNA of the CDR3 is TGCGCCAGCAGCTTACAGGTTTCCACTGAAGCTTTCTTT.